The next 10 T cell receptor beta chains were all read from a single sample in a study of CD8 T cells in seronegative destructive rheumatoid arthritis. Profiling relied on immunoSEQ multiplex PCR, and the TCRdb table lists in-frame clones only, not all of them. The repertoire holds 10,000 to 15,000 clones, around 86% seen once, with around 28% in the top ten. The sequencing input was CD8+ T cells from blood. These receptors were taken from a woman between 30 and 55 years old with seronegative destructive rheumatoid arthritis.

The rearrangement links TRBV7-9 to TRBJ1-1; unclear D gene. CDR1 is SEHNR, CDR2 FQNEAQ, per germline (reference sequence). CDR3 length: 15 amino acids. Trimming stripped 2 bases from V and 3 bases from J, with 13 bases between. CDR3 nucleotides: TGTGCCAGCAGCTTATTCTATGGGGAGGACACTGAAGCTTTCTTT. Translating gives CASSLFYGEDTEAFF.

The gene calls are TRBV28 and TRBJ2-5; 9 bases are shared with TRBD1. Germline-derived CDR1 and CDR2 are MDHEN and SYDVKM. Trimming removed 6 bases from V and 7 bases from J; junction bases left unmatched: 15. CDR3 length equals 16 residues. The CDR3 spells CASRIAPGTGRGTQYF. In nucleotides, the CDR3 is TGTGCCAGCAGGATCGCCCCGGGGACAGGGAGAGGGACCCAGTACTTC.

This clone is a singleton in its sample. The chain uses TRBV6-4 and TRBJ2-3, with D maybe TRBD2 (7 bases). Germline assignment: CDR1 MRHNA and CDR2 SNTAGT. This CDR3 is 15 amino acids long. V was pared by 2 bases and J by 1 base, with 10 bases between. The CDR3 coding sequence is TGTGCCAGCAGTGACGAGGGGGGGCGCACAGATACGCAGTATTTT. Translated: CASSDEGGRTDTQYF.

The rearrangement uses TRBV6-4 and TRBJ1-1; D is uncertain. Germline CDR1 reads MRHNA; CDR2 reads SNTAGT. V lost 4 bases and J lost 6, with 12 bases in between. CDR3 length: 13 residues. The CDR3 loop is CASSVEAMAEAFF. CDR3 in DNA: TGTGCCAGCAGTGTGGAGGCGATGGCTGAAGCTTTCTTT.

CDR3 protein: CASSHRGESPLHF. CDR3 in DNA: TGTGCCAGCAGCCACAGGGGGGAATCACCCCTCCACTTT. The chain has TRBV6-1 and TRBJ1-6; TRBD1 aligns across 8 bases. CDR1 MNHNS and CDR2 SASEGT come from the germline V gene. J was trimmed by 10 bases and V by 6 bases; bases with no gene match: 5. This CDR3 comprises 13 residues.

The table lists this clone with a few counts. This chain links TRBV4-1 with TRBJ1-2, with D perhaps matching TRBD1 (6 bases). Germline V CDR1 and CDR2: MGHRA, YSYEKL. The germline V and J ends were trimmed by 4 bases and 4 bases, with 13 bases remaining between them. CDR3 size: 14 residues. CDR3 amino acids: CASSPLRGGYGYTF. In DNA, the CDR3 is TGCGCCAGCAGCCCCCTAAGGGGGGGCTATGGCTACACCTTC.

Here the CDR3 reads CASESHTQYF. The CDR3 nucleotides read TGTGCCAGTGAGTCTCATACGCAGTATTTT. The chain is built from TRBV7-9 and TRBJ2-3; D ambiguous. This CDR3 contains 10 residues. The V gene's germline CDR1 is SEHNR and CDR2 FQNEAQ (reference sequence). The ends were cut back, 9 bases at V and 7 bases at J, with 8 bases in the middle.

This chain uses TRBV10-3 with TRBJ2-2, with TRBD1 identical over 9 bases. Germline V lookup: CDR1 ENHRY, CDR2 SYGVKD. This CDR3 spans 16 amino acids. The V and J ends lost 5 bases and 6 bases, in that order; junction bases with no gene match: 10. CDR3 residues: CAISSSDRGNSGELFF. The CDR3 region has the DNA TGTGCCATCAGTAGCTCAGACAGGGGGAATTCCGGGGAGCTGTTTTTT.

The rearrangement links TRBV27 to TRBJ1-1, with 8 bases fitting TRBD1. This CDR3 spans 18 amino acids. Germline trimming cut 5 bases from V and 5 bases from J; bases unmatched to any gene: 19. Germline V gene data show CDR1 as MNHEY and CDR2 as SMNVEV (reference sequence). CDR3 in DNA: TGTGCCAGCAGTGATATTAGGACAGGGTCTGTCGGGGTGACTGAAGCTTTCTTT. It specifies CASSDIRTGSVGVTEAFF.

J is TRBJ2-7 and V is TRBV28; maybe TRBD1 (6 bases). This CDR3 comprises 15 residues. V was clipped by 4 bases and J by 2 bases, with 15 bases between them. The germline gives CDR1 MDHEN, CDR2 SYDVKM. CDR3 coding DNA: TGTGCCAGCAGTTCCGTAGCAACAGGGCCCTACGAGCAGTACGTC. Translated, it gives CASSSVATGPYEQYV.